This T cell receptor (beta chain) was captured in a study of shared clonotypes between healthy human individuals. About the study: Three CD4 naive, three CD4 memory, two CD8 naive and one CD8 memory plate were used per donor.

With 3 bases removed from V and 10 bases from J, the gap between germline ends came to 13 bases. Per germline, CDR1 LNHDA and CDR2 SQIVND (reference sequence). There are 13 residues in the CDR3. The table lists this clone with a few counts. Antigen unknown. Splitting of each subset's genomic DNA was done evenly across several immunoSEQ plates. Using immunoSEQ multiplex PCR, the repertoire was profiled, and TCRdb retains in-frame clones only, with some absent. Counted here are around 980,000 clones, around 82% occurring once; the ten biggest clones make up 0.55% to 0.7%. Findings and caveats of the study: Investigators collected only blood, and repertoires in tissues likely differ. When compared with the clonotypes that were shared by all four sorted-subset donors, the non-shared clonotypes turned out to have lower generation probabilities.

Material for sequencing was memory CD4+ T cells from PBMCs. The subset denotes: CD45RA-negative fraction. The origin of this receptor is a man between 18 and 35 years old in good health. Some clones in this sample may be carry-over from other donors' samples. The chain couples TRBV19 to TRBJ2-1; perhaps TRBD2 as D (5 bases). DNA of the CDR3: TGTGCCAGTAGTATGGTGGGAGTGGGAGAGCAGTTCTTC. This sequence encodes CASSMVGVGEQFF.